These T cell receptor beta chains were read from a single sample in a study of blood T cell repertoires in COVID-19. The repertoire was sequenced with immunoSEQ multiplex PCR; TCRdb's copy has only in-frame clones and lacks some. The sample includes about 210,000 clones, approximately 80% seen only once; the top ten take around 9%. Sample: PBMCs or T cells enriched from blood (not recorded which). These receptors all come from a woman aged 50 to 65 with acute COVID-19. Both conserved end residues are part of each CDR3. Each record gives: clone size, CDR3 length, J gene, V gene, D gene, CDR3 protein, CDR3 DNA. The D gene is left open where the match is weak. Rows give clone size only sometimes, using once, few, many, or a class for an expanded clone.

size: few
length: 15
J: TRBJ2-4
V: TRBV28
D: -
CDR3: CASSPHQGGKNIQYF
DNA: TGTGCCAGCAGCCCTCATCAGGGGGGCAAAAACATTCAGTACTTC

size: few
length: 16
J: TRBJ1-4
V: TRBV7-2
D: -
CDR3: CASSQNPPATNEKLFF
DNA: TGTGCCAGCAGCCAGAACCCACCTGCAACTAATGAAAAACTGTTTTTT

size: -
length: 14
J: TRBJ2-7
V: TRBV28
D: -
CDR3: CASSPYGSSYEQYF
DNA: TGTGCCAGCAGTCCTTACGGGTCCTCCTACGAGCAGTACTTC

size: -
length: 13
J: TRBJ2-4
V: TRBV7-9
D: -
CDR3: CASSLATPGIQYF
DNA: TGTGCCAGCAGCTTAGCGACACCTGGGATTCAGTACTTC

size: -
length: 16
J: TRBJ2-5
V: TRBV5-1
D: TRBD2
CDR3: CASTSYPSGTQETQYF
DNA: TGCGCCAGCACCAGCTATCCTAGCGGGACCCAAGAGACCCAGTACTTC

size: -
length: 15
J: TRBJ2-7
V: TRBV6-1
D: -
CDR3: CASSEDWGVSYEQYF
DNA: TGTGCCAGCAGTGAAGATTGGGGGGTTTCCTACGAGCAGTACTTC

size: -
length: 16
J: TRBJ2-3
V: TRBV6-5
D: -
CDR3: CASSLTATTYTDTQYF
DNA: TGTGCCAGCAGTTTGACAGCGACCACTTACACAGATACGCAGTATTTT

size: once
length: 17
J: TRBJ1-1
V: TRBV19
D: -
CDR3: CASRTTGLGTGGTEAFF
DNA: TGTGCCAGTAGGACTACAGGGCTTGGGACGGGTGGGACTGAAGCTTTCTTT

size: -
length: 12
J: TRBJ2-7
V: TRBV28
D: -
CDR3: CASRSQAPRQYF
DNA: TGTGCCAGCAGATCACAGGCCCCGAGGCAGTACTTC

size: -
length: 15
J: TRBJ2-5
V: TRBV20-1
D: -
CDR3: CSASRQGRAGETQYF
DNA: TGCAGTGCTAGTCGCCAGGGGAGGGCGGGAGAGACCCAGTACTTC

size: -
length: 13
J: TRBJ1-1
V: TRBV7-9
D: TRBD1
CDR3: CASSLGQGAEAFF
DNA: TGTGCCAGCAGCTTAGGACAGGGGGCTGAAGCTTTCTTT

size: -
length: 17
J: TRBJ1-5
V: TRBV4-1
D: TRBD1
CDR3: CASSPHRQGASNQPQHF
DNA: TGCGCCAGCAGCCCCCACAGACAGGGGGCTAGCAATCAGCCCCAGCATTTT

size: -
length: 15
J: TRBJ2-1
V: TRBV6-5
D: -
CDR3: CASSYSLAGSHEQFF
DNA: TGTGCCAGCAGTTACTCTTTGGCGGGTTCCCATGAGCAGTTCTTC

size: -
length: 14
J: TRBJ2-5
V: TRBV5-4
D: TRBD1
CDR3: CASSRDRGAETQYF
DNA: TGTGCCAGCAGCCGGGACAGGGGTGCAGAGACCCAGTACTTC

size: -
length: 16
J: TRBJ2-2
V: TRBV27
D: TRBD2
CDR3: CASRTSGSFRTGELFF
DNA: TGTGCCAGCCGGACTAGCGGGAGCTTCCGTACCGGGGAGCTGTTTTTT

size: few
length: 14
J: TRBJ2-1
V: TRBV30
D: TRBD2
CDR3: CAYYPAGPYNEQFF
DNA: TGTGCCTATTACCCAGCGGGACCCTACAATGAGCAGTTCTTC

size: -
length: 17
J: TRBJ2-3
V: TRBV27
D: -
CDR3: CASSPGLSAASTDTQYF
DNA: TGTGCCAGCAGCCCGGGTTTGTCGGCCGCTAGCACAGATACGCAGTATTTT

size: -
length: 14
J: TRBJ2-3
V: TRBV4-1
D: TRBD2
CDR3: CASSQGLASDTQYF
DNA: TGCGCCAGCAGCCAGGGACTAGCGTCAGATACGCAGTATTTT

size: few
length: 16
J: TRBJ2-5
V: TRBV7-2
D: TRBD2
CDR3: CASSLLGLAAQETQYF
DNA: TGTGCCAGCAGCTTATTAGGCCTAGCGGCACAAGAGACCCAGTACTTC

size: once
length: 16
J: TRBJ2-7
V: TRBV3-1/TRBV3-2
D: TRBD2
CDR3: CASSQGISGRAYEQYF
DNA: TGTGCCAGCAGCCAAGGGATTAGCGGGAGGGCCTACGAGCAGTACTTC

size: -
length: 13
J: TRBJ1-4
V: TRBV28
D: -
CDR3: CASRSGNNEKLFF
DNA: TGTGCCAGCAGGTCGGGTAACAATGAAAAACTGTTTTTT

size: -
length: 18
J: TRBJ2-7
V: TRBV7-2
D: -
CDR3: CASSLFPRRRGLSEEQYF
DNA: TGTGCCAGCAGCTTATTTCCCCGTAGGCGGGGACTCTCTGAGGAGCAGTACTTC

size: -
length: 15
J: TRBJ1-2
V: TRBV19
D: -
CDR3: CATRPGVPTNYGYTF
DNA: TGTGCCACCCGTCCGGGAGTTCCGACTAACTATGGCTACACCTTC

size: -
length: 16
J: TRBJ2-7
V: TRBV4-2
D: -
CDR3: CASSPRLAASSYEQYF
DNA: TGTGCCAGCAGCCCACGACTGGCGGCAAGCTCCTACGAGCAGTACTTC

size: -
length: 15
J: TRBJ1-2
V: TRBV6-4
D: TRBD1
CDR3: CASRQTGETNYGYTF
DNA: TGTGCCAGCAGGCAGACAGGGGAGACTAACTATGGCTACACCTTC

size: -
length: 13
J: TRBJ1-2
V: TRBV27
D: TRBD1
CDR3: CASSTGTGYGYTF
DNA: TGTGCCAGCAGTACCGGGACAGGGTATGGCTACACCTTC

size: -
length: 12
J: TRBJ2-7
V: TRBV7-8
D: -
CDR3: CASSLVRGEQYF
DNA: TGTGCCAGCAGCTTAGTAAGGGGCGAGCAGTACTTC

size: few
length: 15
J: TRBJ1-2
V: TRBV5-4
D: TRBD1
CDR3: CASSLADRVTYGYTF
DNA: TGTGCCAGCAGCTTGGCCGACAGGGTCACCTATGGCTACACCTTC

size: many
length: 15
J: TRBJ2-6
V: TRBV21-1
D: -
CDR3: CASTRKVGGANVLTF
DNA: TGTGCCAGCACCAGGAAAGTAGGAGGGGCCAACGTCCTGACTTTC

size: -
length: 16
J: TRBJ2-2
V: TRBV2
D: -
CDR3: CASRYIGGLNTGELFF
DNA: TGTGCCAGCCGTTATATCGGGGGATTGAACACCGGGGAGCTGTTTTTT

size: -
length: 19
J: TRBJ1-6
V: TRBV28
D: TRBD1
CDR3: CASSRSDFQGALYNSPLHF
DNA: TGTGCCAGCAGCCGAAGTGATTTCCAGGGGGCGTTATATAATTCACCCCTCCACTTT

size: -
length: 18
J: TRBJ2-6
V: TRBV7-8
D: -
CDR3: CASSPIPQILSGANVLTF
DNA: TGTGCCAGCAGCCCTATCCCGCAAATATTATCTGGGGCCAACGTCCTGACTTTC

size: -
length: 16
J: TRBJ2-3
V: TRBV28
D: TRBD1
CDR3: CASSSQGQGAADTQYF
DNA: TGTGCCAGCAGTTCACAGGGACAGGGGGCCGCAGATACGCAGTATTTT

size: -
length: 18
J: TRBJ2-3
V: TRBV7-2
D: TRBD2
CDR3: CASSLSLTSGGAADTQYF
DNA: TGTGCCAGCAGCTTAAGTCTAACTAGCGGGGGGGCCGCCGATACGCAGTATTTT

size: once
length: 12
J: TRBJ1-1
V: TRBV30
D: -
CDR3: CAWGEIGTEAFF
DNA: TGTGCCTGGGGGGAGATCGGGACTGAAGCTTTCTTT

size: -
length: 16
J: TRBJ2-3
V: TRBV18
D: TRBD2
CDR3: CASSLRTSLGSDTQYF
DNA: TGTGCCAGCTCACTAAGGACTAGCCTGGGGTCAGATACGCAGTATTTT

size: -
length: 14
J: TRBJ1-1
V: TRBV5-5
D: -
CDR3: CASSFRFFDTEAFF
DNA: TGTGCCAGCAGCTTCCGTTTTTTTGACACTGAAGCTTTCTTT

size: -
length: 16
J: TRBJ2-5
V: TRBV30
D: TRBD1
CDR3: CAWSVLGTGSRETQYF
DNA: TGTGCCTGGAGTGTACTCGGGACAGGGTCGCGAGAGACCCAGTACTTC

size: -
length: 16
J: TRBJ1-1
V: TRBV11-2
D: TRBD1
CDR3: CASSFSGTVRNTEAFF
DNA: TGTGCCAGCAGCTTTAGTGGGACAGTGAGAAACACTGAAGCTTTCTTT

size: -
length: 16
J: TRBJ2-4
V: TRBV6-5
D: TRBD2
CDR3: CASSYRWEGAKNIQYF
DNA: TGTGCCAGCAGTTACCGGTGGGAGGGGGCCAAAAACATTCAGTACTTC

size: -
length: 14
J: TRBJ1-4
V: TRBV10-3
D: -
CDR3: CAISEQGGNEKLFF
DNA: TGTGCCATCAGTGAGCAGGGTGGCAATGAAAAACTGTTTTTT

size: -
length: 13
J: TRBJ2-1
V: TRBV6-6
D: TRBD2
CDR3: CARNASGSYEQFF
DNA: TGTGCCAGGAACGCCAGCGGGAGTTATGAGCAGTTCTTC

size: -
length: 12
J: TRBJ2-5
V: TRBV6-2/TRBV6-3
D: TRBD1
CDR3: CASSYAQGAQYF
DNA: TGTGCCAGCAGTTACGCCCAGGGGGCCCAGTACTTC

size: -
length: 15
J: TRBJ2-1
V: TRBV7-2
D: TRBD2
CDR3: CASSLGLASYNEQFF
DNA: TGTGCCAGCAGCCTCGGACTAGCGTCCTACAATGAGCAGTTCTTC

size: -
length: 17
J: TRBJ2-3
V: TRBV5-5
D: -
CDR3: CASSLEWRSGLTDTQYF
DNA: TGTGCCAGCAGCTTGGAGTGGCGGAGTGGTCTCACAGATACGCAGTATTTT

size: -
length: 15
J: TRBJ2-3
V: TRBV5-8
D: TRBD1
CDR3: CASSSRTGASDTQYF
DNA: TGTGCCAGCAGCTCCCGGACAGGGGCCTCAGATACGCAGTATTTT

size: -
length: 13
J: TRBJ2-3
V: TRBV5-4
D: -
CDR3: CASSLWSADTQYF
DNA: TGTGCCAGCAGCTTGTGGAGCGCCGATACGCAGTATTTT

size: -
length: 16
J: TRBJ2-1
V: TRBV15
D: TRBD2
CDR3: CATSRGAGGPGYEQFF
DNA: TGTGCCACCAGCAGAGGAGCGGGGGGGCCGGGCTATGAGCAGTTCTTC

size: -
length: 13
J: TRBJ1-5
V: TRBV6-4
D: -
CDR3: CASSAQGYQPQHF
DNA: TGTGCCAGCAGTGCCCAGGGGTATCAGCCCCAGCATTTT

size: -
length: 16
J: TRBJ2-7
V: TRBV7-9
D: TRBD1
CDR3: CASSDTTGTASYEQYF
DNA: TGTGCCAGCAGCGACACCACCGGGACAGCCTCCTACGAGCAGTACTTC